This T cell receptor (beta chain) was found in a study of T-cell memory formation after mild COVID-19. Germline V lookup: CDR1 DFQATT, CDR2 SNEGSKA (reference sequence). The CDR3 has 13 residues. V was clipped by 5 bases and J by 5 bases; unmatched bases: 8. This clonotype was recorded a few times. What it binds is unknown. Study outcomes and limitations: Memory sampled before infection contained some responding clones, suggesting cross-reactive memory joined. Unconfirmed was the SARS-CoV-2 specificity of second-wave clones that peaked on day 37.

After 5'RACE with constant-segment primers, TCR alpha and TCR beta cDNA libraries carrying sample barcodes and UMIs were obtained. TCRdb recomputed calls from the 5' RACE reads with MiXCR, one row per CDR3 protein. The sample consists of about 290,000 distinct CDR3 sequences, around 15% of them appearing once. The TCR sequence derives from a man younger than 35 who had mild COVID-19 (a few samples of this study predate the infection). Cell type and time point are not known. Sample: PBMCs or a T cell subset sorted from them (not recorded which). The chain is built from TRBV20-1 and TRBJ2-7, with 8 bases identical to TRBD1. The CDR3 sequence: CSAGIGQGHEQYF. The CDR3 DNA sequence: TGCAGTGCTGGGATCGGACAGGGCCACGAGCAGTACTTC.